This T cell receptor beta chain was documented in a study of blood T cell repertoires in COVID-19 (dated by TCRdb to about 2020). Broadly, across the study: The collaborator samples originated in the United States, Italy and Spain and spanned the acute and convalescent phases of COVID-19. The prospective study material was composed of cDNA or gDNA derived from T cells, B-cell-depleted T cells, or PBMCs. The dataset comprised deeply sampled blood TCRbeta repertoires from subjects exposed to, actively infected with, or recovered from COVID-19. The repertoires were released in a freely available public database intended as a resource for research on the immune response to SARS-CoV-2. The samples were drawn from the first 160 participants of the ongoing ImmuneRACE study and from over 950 subjects provided by 6 global collaborators. Nearly every sample came with metadata listing a de-identified subject ID, COVID-19 status, age in years and sex. Where available, HLA class I and class II types were taken from metadata supplied by the sample provider and were not determined by assay-based typing. Beyond this particular receptor, the publication reports: Clinical and demographic metadata were provided uncurated, with the amount varying by source and participant.

TCRbeta CDR3 regions were amplified from genomic DNA using the immunoSEQ Assay, a bias-controlled multiplex PCR. The study's own analysis went as follows. Within the assay, amplification of reference gene primers was used to estimate how many nucleated cells each sample contained. To quantify the absolute abundance of each unique TCRbeta CDR3 rearrangement, sequence reads were collapsed and filtered. Productive Simpson clonality was computed per sample as the square root of Simpson's diversity index over productive rearrangements. The table was pulled from immuneACCESS by TCRdb, which kept in-frame rearrangements only. Such tables lose some clones; where checked, under half of the loss comes from unresolved V genes, and the rest has no known cause. The D gene and trimming were derived from the DNA, and the V and J assignments and clone size from that table. For this sample the table gives about 310,000 clones, of which around 90% were detected only once. In total, the top ten clones hold approximately 5.5% of the sample.

Enrolling through a virtual design, the prospective study's participants ranged in age from roughly 18 to 95 years and lived across about two dozen United States geographic areas. In the prospective study, cohorts were assigned on the basis of participant-reported clinical history obtained from a screening survey and a study questionnaire. ImmuneRACE Cohort 3 recovered participants were defined by two consecutive negative NP/OP PCR tests, healthcare professional clearance, or symptom resolution. In the prospective study, mobile phlebotomists collected whole blood, serum and a nasopharyngeal or oropharyngeal swab from each participant. Over a roughly 2-month period, participants in the prospective study had the option of providing additional blood draws and questionnaires. Blood samples from the prospective study were shipped frozen or at room temperature prior to DNA extraction. Note on this clone: Its cognate antigen has yet to be identified. Base qualities were left out, and no much larger clone turns up one base away.

Including cysteine and phenylalanine, the CDR3 has 14 amino acids. Just CDR3 DNA is preserved here, 42 bases in frame from base 1. CDR1 GTSNPN and CDR2 SVGIG are derived from the germline V gene (reference sequence). Between the V and J ends, shortened by 3 bases and 5 bases respectively, the junction contains 16 bases. The sequencing sample was made of PBMCs or T cells enriched from blood (not recorded which). The TCR sequence derives from a man aged 60 to 69 who had recovered from COVID-19. The chain was built from TRBV30 and TRBJ2-5, with no confidently assigned D gene. This receptor carries the CDR3 CAWSPDRLEETQYF. The nucleotide sequence is TGTGCCTGGAGCCCTGATCGACTTGAGGAGACCCAGTACTTC.